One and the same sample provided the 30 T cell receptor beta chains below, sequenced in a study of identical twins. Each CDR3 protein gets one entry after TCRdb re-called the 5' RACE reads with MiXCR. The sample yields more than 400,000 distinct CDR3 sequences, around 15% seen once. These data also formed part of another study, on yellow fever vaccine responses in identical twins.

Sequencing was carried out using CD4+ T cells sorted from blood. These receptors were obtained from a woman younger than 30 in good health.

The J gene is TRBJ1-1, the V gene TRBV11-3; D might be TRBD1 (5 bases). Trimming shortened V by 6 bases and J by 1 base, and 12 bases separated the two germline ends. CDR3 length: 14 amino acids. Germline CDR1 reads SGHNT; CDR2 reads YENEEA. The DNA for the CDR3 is TGTGCCAGCAGGTCGGGACTCTCGAACACTGAAGCTTTCTTT. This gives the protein CASRSGLSNTEAFF.

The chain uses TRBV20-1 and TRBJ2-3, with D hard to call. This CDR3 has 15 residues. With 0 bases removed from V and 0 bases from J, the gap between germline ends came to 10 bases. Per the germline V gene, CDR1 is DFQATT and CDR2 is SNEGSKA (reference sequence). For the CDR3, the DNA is TGCAGTGCTAGAGACGGACCGCTGAGCACAGATACGCAGTATTTT. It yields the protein CSARDGPLSTDTQYF.

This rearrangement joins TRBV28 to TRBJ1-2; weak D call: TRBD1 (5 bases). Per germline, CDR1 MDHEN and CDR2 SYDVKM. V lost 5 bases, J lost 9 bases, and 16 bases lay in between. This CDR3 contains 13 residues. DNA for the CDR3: TGTGCCAGCAGTCAGGGACCGACACTCAGCTACACCTTC. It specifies CASSQGPTLSYTF.

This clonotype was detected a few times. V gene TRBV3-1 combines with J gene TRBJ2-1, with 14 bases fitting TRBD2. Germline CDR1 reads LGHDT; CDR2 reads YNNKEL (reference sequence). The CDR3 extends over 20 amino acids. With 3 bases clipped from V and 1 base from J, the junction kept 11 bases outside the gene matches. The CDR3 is CASSQGAGLAGVGSYNEQFF. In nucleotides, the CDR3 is TGTGCCAGCAGCCAGGGAGCGGGACTAGCGGGAGTAGGGTCCTACAATGAGCAGTTCTTC.

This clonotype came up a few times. The CDR3 nucleotides are TGTGCCAGCAGCTTAGACGCCGGGACTAGCAGGTACAATGAGCAGTTCTTC. Translation: CASSLDAGTSRYNEQFF. V is TRBV11-3 and J is TRBJ2-1; 9 bases are shared with TRBD2. The germline CDR1 and CDR2 sequences are SGHNT and YENEEA. The CDR3 is 17 amino acids. The J segment lost 4 bases and the V segment lost 0 bases, leaving 7 bases of the junction unmatched.

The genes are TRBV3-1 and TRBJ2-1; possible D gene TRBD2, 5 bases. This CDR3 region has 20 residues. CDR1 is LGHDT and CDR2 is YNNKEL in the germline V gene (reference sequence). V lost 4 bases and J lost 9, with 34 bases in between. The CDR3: CASSPNQVIFIRLHESEQFF. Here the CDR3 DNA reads TGTGCCAGCAGCCCGAACCAAGTAATTTTTATTAGACTACACGAGAGTGAGCAGTTCTTC.

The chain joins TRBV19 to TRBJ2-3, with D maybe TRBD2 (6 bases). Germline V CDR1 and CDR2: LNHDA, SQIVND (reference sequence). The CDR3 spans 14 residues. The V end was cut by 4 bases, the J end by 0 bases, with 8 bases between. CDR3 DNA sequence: TGTGCCAGTAGTAGCGGGGTCAGCACAGATACGCAGTATTTT. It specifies CASSSGVSTDTQYF. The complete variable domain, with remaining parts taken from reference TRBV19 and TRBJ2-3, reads DGGITQSPKYLFRKEGQNVTLSCEQNLNHDAMYWYRQDPGQGLRLIYYSQIVNDFQKGDIAEGYSVSREKKESFPLTVTSAQKNPTAFYLCASSSGVSTDTQYFGPGTRLTVL.

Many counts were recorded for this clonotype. CDR3 protein: CASSQAGLAGSYNEQFF. The DNA of the CDR3 is TGTGCCAGCAGCCAGGCAGGGCTAGCGGGCTCCTACAATGAGCAGTTCTTC. V and J are TRBV14 and TRBJ2-1; 8 bases are a match to TRBD2. J gave up 0 bases and V 3 bases, and 7 bases lay outside the gene matches. Germline loops: CDR1 SGHDN, CDR2 FVKESK. The CDR3 consists of 17 residues.

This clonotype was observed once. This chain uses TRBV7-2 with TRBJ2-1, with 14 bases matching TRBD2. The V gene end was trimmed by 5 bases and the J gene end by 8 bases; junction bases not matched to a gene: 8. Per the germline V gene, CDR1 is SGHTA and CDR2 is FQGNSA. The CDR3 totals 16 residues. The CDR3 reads CASSNGLAGGWDEQFF. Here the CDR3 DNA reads TGTGCCAGCAGCAATGGACTAGCGGGGGGTTGGGATGAGCAGTTCTTC.

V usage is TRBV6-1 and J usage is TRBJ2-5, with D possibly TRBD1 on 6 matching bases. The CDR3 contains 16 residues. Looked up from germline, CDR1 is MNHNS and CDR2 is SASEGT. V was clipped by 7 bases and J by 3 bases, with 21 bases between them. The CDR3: CASIGTSDSNKETQYF. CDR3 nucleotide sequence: TGTGCCAGCATAGGGACCTCGGACAGCAATAAAGAGACCCAGTACTTC.

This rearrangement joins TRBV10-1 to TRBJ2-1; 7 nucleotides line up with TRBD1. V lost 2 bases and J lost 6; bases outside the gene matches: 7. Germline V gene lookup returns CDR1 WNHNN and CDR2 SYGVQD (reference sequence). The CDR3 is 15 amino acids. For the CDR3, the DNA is TGCGCCAGCAGTGAGGGGGACAGCCACTCCAATGAGCAGTTCTTC. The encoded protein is CASSEGDSHSNEQFF.

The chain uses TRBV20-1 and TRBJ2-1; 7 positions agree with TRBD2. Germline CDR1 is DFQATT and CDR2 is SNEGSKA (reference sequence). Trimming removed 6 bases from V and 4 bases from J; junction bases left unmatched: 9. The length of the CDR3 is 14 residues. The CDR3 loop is CSAHLLAEYNEQFF. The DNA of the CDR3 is TGCAGTGCCCATCTCCTAGCGGAGTACAATGAGCAGTTCTTC.

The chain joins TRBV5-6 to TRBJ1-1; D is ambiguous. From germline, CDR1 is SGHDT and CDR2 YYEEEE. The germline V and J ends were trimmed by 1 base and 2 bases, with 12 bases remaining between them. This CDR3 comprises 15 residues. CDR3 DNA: TGTGCCAGCAGCTTGTGGGGAGTTTTCAACACTGAAGCTTTCTTT. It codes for CASSLWGVFNTEAFF.

CDR3 loop: CATKGQGTSGNTIYF. The CDR3 coding sequence is TGTGCCACCAAGGGACAGGGAACCTCTGGAAACACCATATATTTT. The V call is TRBV10-3, the J call TRBJ1-3; 9 bases align to TRBD1. CDR3 size: 15 residues. CDR1 and CDR2 (germline): ENHRY, SYGVKD. After removal of 10 bases from V and 0 bases from J, the junction contained 7 bases not matched to a gene.

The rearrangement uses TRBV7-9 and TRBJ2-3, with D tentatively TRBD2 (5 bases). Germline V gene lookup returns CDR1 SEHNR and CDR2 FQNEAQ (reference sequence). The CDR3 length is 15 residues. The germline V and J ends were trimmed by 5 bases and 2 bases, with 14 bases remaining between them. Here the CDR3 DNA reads TGTGCCAGCAGCATACCTGGACTCTTCACAGATACGCAGTATTTT. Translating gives CASSIPGLFTDTQYF.

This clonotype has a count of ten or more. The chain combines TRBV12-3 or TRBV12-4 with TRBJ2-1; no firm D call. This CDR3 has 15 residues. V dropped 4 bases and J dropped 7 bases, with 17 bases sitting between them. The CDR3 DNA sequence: TGTGCCAGCAGTTCCACCGGTCTGACCGTTAATGAGCAGTTCTTC. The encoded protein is CASSSTGLTVNEQFF.

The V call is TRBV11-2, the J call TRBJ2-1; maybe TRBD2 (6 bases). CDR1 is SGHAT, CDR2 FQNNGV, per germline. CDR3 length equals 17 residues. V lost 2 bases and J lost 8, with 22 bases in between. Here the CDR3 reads CASSLQPIRERRDEQFF. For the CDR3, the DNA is TGTGCCAGCAGCTTACAGCCCATTCGGGAGAGGAGGGATGAGCAGTTCTTC.

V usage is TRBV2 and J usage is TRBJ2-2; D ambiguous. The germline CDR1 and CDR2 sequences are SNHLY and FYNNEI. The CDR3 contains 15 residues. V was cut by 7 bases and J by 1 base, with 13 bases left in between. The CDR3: CASTDGWKNTGELFF. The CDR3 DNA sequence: TGTGCCAGCACCGACGGGTGGAAGAACACCGGGGAGCTGTTTTTT.

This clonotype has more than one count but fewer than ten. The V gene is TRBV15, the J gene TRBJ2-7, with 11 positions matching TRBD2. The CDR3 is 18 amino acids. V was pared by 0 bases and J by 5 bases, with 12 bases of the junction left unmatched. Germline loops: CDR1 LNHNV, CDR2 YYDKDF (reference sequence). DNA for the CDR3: TGTGCCACCAGCAGAGATCTGGGGACTAGCGGTCCTGGGGACGAGCAGTACTTC. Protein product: CATSRDLGTSGPGDEQYF. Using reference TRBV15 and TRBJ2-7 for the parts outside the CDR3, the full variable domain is DAMVIQNPRYQVTQFGKPVTLSCSQTLNHNVMYWYQQKSSQAPKLLFHYYDKDFNNEADTPDNFQSRRPNTSFCFLDIRSPGLGDTAMYLCATSRDLGTSGPGDEQYFGPGTRLTVT.

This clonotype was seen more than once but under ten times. CDR3 sequence reads: CASSLSGGGNTEAFF. The CDR3 nucleotides are TGCGCCAGCAGCTTATCCGGTGGGGGGAACACTGAAGCTTTCTTT. This rearrangement joins TRBV5-1 to TRBJ1-1; D is possibly TRBD1 (5 bases). The V end was cut by 2 bases, the J end by 1 base, with 12 bases between. The CDR3 is 15 residues long. The germline V gene has CDR1 SGHRS and CDR2 YFSETQ.

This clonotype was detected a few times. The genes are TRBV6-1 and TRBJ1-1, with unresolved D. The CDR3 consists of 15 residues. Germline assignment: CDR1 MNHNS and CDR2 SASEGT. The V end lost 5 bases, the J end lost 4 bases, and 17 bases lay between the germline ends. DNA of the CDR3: TGTGCCAGCAGTACCCAGGACTCTCTGGCCACTGAAGCTTTCTTT. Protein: CASSTQDSLATEAFF.

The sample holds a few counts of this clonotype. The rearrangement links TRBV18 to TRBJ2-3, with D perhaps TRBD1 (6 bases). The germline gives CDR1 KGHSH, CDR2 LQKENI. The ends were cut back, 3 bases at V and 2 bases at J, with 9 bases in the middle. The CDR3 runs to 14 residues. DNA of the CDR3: TGTGCCAGCTCACCTCCAGGGGCCACAGATACGCAGTATTTT. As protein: CASSPPGATDTQYF.

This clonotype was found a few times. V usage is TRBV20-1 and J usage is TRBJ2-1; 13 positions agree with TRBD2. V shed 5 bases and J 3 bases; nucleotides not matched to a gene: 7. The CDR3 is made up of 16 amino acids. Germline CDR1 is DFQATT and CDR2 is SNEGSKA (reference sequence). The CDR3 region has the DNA TGCAGTGCTTCCGGACTAGCGGGGGCCGACTACAATGAGCAGTTCTTC. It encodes CSASGLAGADYNEQFF.

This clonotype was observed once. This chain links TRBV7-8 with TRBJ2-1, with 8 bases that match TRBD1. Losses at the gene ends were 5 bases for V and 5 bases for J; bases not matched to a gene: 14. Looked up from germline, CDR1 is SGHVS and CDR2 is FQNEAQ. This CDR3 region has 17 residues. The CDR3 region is CASSASSFGQGHNEQFF. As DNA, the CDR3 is TGTGCCAGCAGCGCATCAAGTTTCGGACAGGGTCACAATGAGCAGTTCTTC. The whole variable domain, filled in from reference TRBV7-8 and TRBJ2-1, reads GAGVSQSPRYKVAKRGQDVALRCDPISGHVSLFWYQQALGQGPEFLTYFQNEAQLDKSGLPSDRFFAERPEGSVSTLKIQRTQQEDSAVYLCASSASSFGQGHNEQFFGPGTRLTVL.

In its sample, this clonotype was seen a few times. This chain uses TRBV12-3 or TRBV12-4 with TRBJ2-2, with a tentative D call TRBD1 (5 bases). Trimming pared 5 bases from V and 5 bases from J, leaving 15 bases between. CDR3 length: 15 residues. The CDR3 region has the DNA TGTGCCAGCAGTCCCCAGGGTGGTGGTACCGGGGAGCTGTTTTTT. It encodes CASSPQGGGTGELFF.

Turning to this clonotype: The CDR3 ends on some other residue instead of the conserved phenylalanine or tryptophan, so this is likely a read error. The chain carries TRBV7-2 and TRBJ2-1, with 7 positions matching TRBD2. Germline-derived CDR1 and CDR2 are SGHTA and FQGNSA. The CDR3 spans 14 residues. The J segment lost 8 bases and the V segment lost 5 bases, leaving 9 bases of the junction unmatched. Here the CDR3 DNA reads TGTGCCAGCAGCCCTTTGGGAGGGCCCTATGAGCAGTTCTTG. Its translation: CASSPLGGPYEQFL.

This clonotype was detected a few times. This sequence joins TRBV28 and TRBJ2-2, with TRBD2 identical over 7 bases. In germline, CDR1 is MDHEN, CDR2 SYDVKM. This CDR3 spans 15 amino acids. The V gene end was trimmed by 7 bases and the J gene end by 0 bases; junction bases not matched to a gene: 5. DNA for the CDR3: TGTGCCAGCAAGATTAGCGGGCCGAACACCGGGGAGCTGTTTTTT. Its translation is CASKISGPNTGELFF.

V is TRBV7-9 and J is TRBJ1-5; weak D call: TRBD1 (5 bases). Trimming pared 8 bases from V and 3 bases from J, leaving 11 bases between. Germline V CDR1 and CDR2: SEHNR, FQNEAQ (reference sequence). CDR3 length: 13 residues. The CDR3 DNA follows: TGTGCCAGCGCGGTGGGACTCAATCAGCCCCAGCATTTT. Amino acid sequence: CASAVGLNQPQHF.

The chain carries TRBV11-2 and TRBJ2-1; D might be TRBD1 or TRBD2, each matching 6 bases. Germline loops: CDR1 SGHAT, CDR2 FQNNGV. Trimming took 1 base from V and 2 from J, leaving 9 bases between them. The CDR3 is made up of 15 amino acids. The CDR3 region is CASSLAEGAYNEQFF. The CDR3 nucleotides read TGTGCCAGCAGCTTAGCGGAGGGGGCCTACAATGAGCAGTTCTTC.

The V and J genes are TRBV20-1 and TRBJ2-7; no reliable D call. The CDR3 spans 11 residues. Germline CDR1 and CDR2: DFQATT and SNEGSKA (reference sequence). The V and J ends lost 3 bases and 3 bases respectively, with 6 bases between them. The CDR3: CSASLLYEQYV. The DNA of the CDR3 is TGCAGTGCTAGCCTTCTCTACGAGCAGTACGTC.